The clone carrying this T cell receptor (beta chain) came up many times. Its target is unknown. This sample stems from a study of CD8 T cells in ankylosing spondylitis. Findings and limits, study-wide: What seemed typical of ankylosing spondylitis blood was a TCR beta motif built from 8 or 9 highly homologous variants.

The length of the CDR3 is 12 residues. The V and J ends lost 1 base and 8 bases respectively, with 7 bases between them. Per the germline V gene, CDR1 is SEHNR and CDR2 is FQNEAQ (reference sequence). TCRdb passed the 5' RACE reads through MiXCR, listing each CDR3 protein once. The data show about 200,000 distinct CDR3 sequences, approximately 7.3% seen once. V is TRBV7-9 and J is TRBJ2-3; D gene ambiguous. The sequence derives from a male donor with ankylosing spondylitis. The sample comprised blood, either unsorted or a sorted T cell fraction (not recorded which). The CDR3 sequence is CASSLGGGTQYF. The CDR3 DNA follows: TGTGCCAGCAGCTTAGGCGGTGGTACGCAGTATTTT.